Listed here are 19 T cell receptor beta chains from one sample, sequenced in a study of Ad26.COV2.S vaccination and SARS-CoV-2 variants. The treatment: roughly 19 received Ad26.COV2.S at low or high dose, single or two shots; roughly five received placebo; per-sample allocation not given. After the first vaccine or placebo injection, samples were drawn on day 63. TCRdb's copy holds only in-frame clones and misses some; the assay was immunoSEQ multiplex PCR. The sample consists of under 550,000 clones, approximately 90% of them appearing once. The sample consisted of peripheral blood, taken in a trial of Ad26.COV2.S vaccine versus placebo. These receptors all stem from a person between 18 and 65 years old who received the Ad26.COV2.S COVID-19 vaccine or a placebo.

This sequence joins TRBV3-1 (or the pseudogene TRBV3-2) and TRBJ2-1; 12 positions match TRBD2. The CDR3 has 14 residues. V shed 6 bases, J shed 7 bases, and the junction held 4 bases outside the gene matches. In germline, CDR1 is LGHDT, CDR2 YNNKEL (reference sequence). CDR3 sequence: CASRTSGSANEQFF. DNA of the CDR3: TGTGCCAGCAGGACTAGCGGGAGCGCTAATGAGCAGTTCTTC.

V usage is TRBV28 and J usage is TRBJ1-1; the D is unclear. This CDR3 has 14 residues. Trimming pared 3 bases from V and 0 bases from J, leaving 8 bases between. Germline-derived CDR1 and CDR2 are MDHEN and SYDVKM. The CDR3 loop reads CASSLPPVNTEAFF. CDR3 DNA sequence: TGTGCCAGCAGTTTGCCTCCTGTGAACACTGAAGCTTTCTTT.

This clone was counted a single time. The V and J genes are TRBV7-8 and TRBJ2-3, with 8 bases that match TRBD2. Unmatched junction bases numbered 5, after V lost 4 bases and J lost 2 bases. The CDR3 extends over 15 amino acids. Germline V gives CDR1 SGHVS, CDR2 FQNEAQ. The CDR3 region has the DNA TGTGCCAGCAGCTCAGCGGGAGATTCCACAGATACGCAGTATTTT. Encoded protein: CASSSAGDSTDTQYF.

The chain recombines TRBV25-1 with TRBJ2-5; D is ambiguous. Trimming removed 9 bases from V and 2 bases from J, with 4 bases in between. The CDR3 spans 10 residues. CDR1 and CDR2 (germline): MGHDK, SYGVNS. The CDR3, as DNA: TGTGCCAGTGAACAAGAGACCCAGTACTTC. This encodes CASEQETQYF.

The chain couples TRBV28 to TRBJ1-6, with a tentative D call TRBD1 (6 bases). Germline assignment: CDR1 MDHEN and CDR2 SYDVKM. The CDR3 is 14 residues long. Trimming took 7 bases from V and 14 from J, leaving 21 bases between them. The DNA of the CDR3 is TGTGCCAGCAACCCCGGGGGGGCCGAGTTATCCCTCCACTTT. Protein: CASNPGGAELSLHF.

With regard to this clone: The same CDR3 can be traced to other DNA sequences in this sample. The chain links TRBV11-2 to TRBJ2-3, with D possibly being TRBD1 or TRBD2 (5 bases each). The germline gives CDR1 SGHAT, CDR2 FQNNGV. The CDR3 sequence is 14 residues long. V shed 3 bases and J shed 0 bases, with 7 bases lying between them. The CDR3 DNA reads as TGTGCCAGCAGCTTGGGACCGAGCACAGATACGCAGTATTTT. Protein: CASSLGPSTDTQYF.

The J gene is TRBJ2-3, the V gene TRBV3-1 (or the pseudogene TRBV3-2); D remains unclear. The germline V gene encodes CDR1 LGHDT and CDR2 YNNKEL (reference sequence). This CDR3 is built from 15 residues. V lost 4 bases and J 2 bases, leaving 13 bases between the germline ends. CDR3 DNA sequence: TGTGCCAGCAGCCGTCACTCAAAATCCACAGATACGCAGTATTTT. Its protein is CASSRHSKSTDTQYF.

The rearrangement joins TRBV7-8 to TRBJ2-7, with 7 bases aligning to TRBD1. J lost 6 bases, V lost 2 bases, and 7 bases had no gene match. Germline CDR1 reads SGHVS; CDR2 reads FQNEAQ. This CDR3 is 14 amino acids long. The CDR3: CASSLTRDRAEQYF. CDR3 in DNA: TGTGCCAGCAGCTTAACGAGAGACAGGGCCGAGCAGTACTTC.

This clone appeared a few times. CDR3 in amino acids: CASSLLGGSDEQYF. CDR3 DNA sequence: TGTGCCAGCAGCCTCTTGGGGGGCAGCGACGAGCAGTACTTC. This chain uses TRBV9 with TRBJ2-7; D assignment may be TRBD1 or TRBD2 (6 bases each). Germline loops: CDR1 SGDLS, CDR2 YYNGEE. V was cut by 4 bases and J by 5 bases, with 16 bases left in between. The CDR3 extends over 14 amino acids. The full variable domain, its missing parts supplied by reference TRBV9 and TRBJ2-7, is DSGVTQTPKHLITATGQRVTLRCSPRSGDLSVYWYQQSLDQGLQFLIQYYNGEERAKGNILERFSAQQFPDLHSELNLSSLELGDSALYFCASSLLGGSDEQYFGPGTRLTVT.

The chain combines TRBV5-1 with TRBJ1-1; 7 nucleotides align to TRBD1. This CDR3 spans 16 amino acids. V dropped 5 bases and J dropped 0; count of bases not matched to a gene: 10. The germline CDR1 and CDR2 sequences are SGHRS and YFSETQ. The CDR3 DNA sequence: TGCGCCAGCAGTCATCGACAGGGCCGGTTGAACACTGAAGCTTTCTTT. It is translated as CASSHRQGRLNTEAFF.

The chain recombines TRBV18 with TRBJ2-5, with D possibly being TRBD1 (5 bases). This CDR3 comprises 15 residues. The V gene lost 2 bases and the J gene lost 5 bases, with 15 bases spanning the gap. The germline gives CDR1 KGHSH, CDR2 LQKENI. CDR3 region: CASSPERQGWETQYF. The CDR3 nucleotides are TGTGCCAGCTCACCAGAGAGGCAGGGATGGGAGACCCAGTACTTC.

This clone was counted a few times. The chain employs TRBV19 and TRBJ2-7, with 7 nucleotides matching TRBD2. This CDR3 spans 17 amino acids. Germline lookup yields CDR1 LNHDA and CDR2 SQIVND (reference sequence). The V gene end was trimmed by 1 base and the J gene end by 2 bases; junction bases not matched to a gene: 11. The CDR3 nucleotides read TGTGCCAGTAGTATAGCTTTAACGCGCGGGACTACCTACGAGCAGTACTTC. Its protein product is CASSIALTRGTTYEQYF.

V usage is TRBV19 and J usage is TRBJ2-3, with D unclear. Germline V lookup: CDR1 LNHDA, CDR2 SQIVND (reference sequence). The CDR3 runs 13 residues. The V end lost 7 bases, the J end lost 1 base, and 9 bases lay between the germline ends. The CDR3: CASNQAGTDTQYF. CDR3 sequence (DNA): TGTGCCAGTAATCAGGCAGGCACAGATACGCAGTATTTT.

This clone was counted only a few times. The genes are TRBV7-9 and TRBJ1-1; weak D call: TRBD1 (5 bases). The CDR3 loop spans 18 amino acids. Trimming shortened V by 1 base and J by 0 bases, and 18 bases separated the two germline ends. Looked up from germline, CDR1 is SEHNR and CDR2 is FQNEAQ (reference sequence). The CDR3 sequence: CASSLEVSTARLNTEAFF. CDR3 sequence (DNA): TGTGCCAGCAGCTTAGAAGTCTCGACAGCAAGATTGAACACTGAAGCTTTCTTT. Full variable domain (remainder filled in from reference TRBV7-9 and TRBJ1-1): DTGVSQNPRHKITKRGQNVTFRCDPISEHNRLYWYRQTLGQGPEFLTYFQNEAQLEKSRLLSDRFSAERPKGSFSTLEIQRTEQGDSAMYLCASSLEVSTARLNTEAFFGQGTRLTVV.

The V call is TRBV7-2, the J call TRBJ1-5; no clear D gene. This CDR3 spans 13 amino acids. Germline values: CDR1 SGHTA, CDR2 FQGNSA. V shed 4 bases and J shed 11 bases, with 15 bases lying between them. The CDR3 DNA is TGTGCCAGCAGCTCTGGGGTCCTCCAGTCCCAGCATTTT. This gives the protein CASSSGVLQSQHF.

With regard to this clone: Other DNA sequences from this sample encode an identical CDR3 as well. The gene calls are TRBV2 and TRBJ1-1, with D uncertain. V shed 4 bases and J shed 0 bases, with 9 bases lying between them. Germline CDR1 and CDR2: SNHLY and FYNNEI. The CDR3 has 14 residues. As DNA, the CDR3 is TGTGCCAGCAGTGCAGGACGGATGAACACTGAAGCTTTCTTT. This sequence encodes CASSAGRMNTEAFF.

The rearrangement joins TRBV10-3 to TRBJ1-2, with D maybe TRBD1 (6 bases). Germline V lookup: CDR1 ENHRY, CDR2 SYGVKD. The V end was cut by 4 bases, the J end by 1 base, with 10 bases between. The CDR3 covers 14 residues. The CDR3 DNA follows: TGTGCCATCAGTGGACAGGAACATAACTATGGCTACACCTTC. Its protein is CAISGQEHNYGYTF.

The chain has TRBV7-2 and TRBJ2-2; 8 nucleotides line up with TRBD2. The V segment lost 0 bases and the J segment 4 bases; nucleotides outside the gene matches: 1. The CDR3 has 15 residues. Germline V gene sequence: CDR1 SGHTA, CDR2 FQGNSA. CDR3 amino acids: CASSLARGGTGELFF. The CDR3 coding sequence is TGTGCCAGCAGCTTAGCTCGGGGGGGCACCGGGGAGCTGTTTTTT.

This clone was picked up a small number of times. This rearrangement joins TRBV7-9 to TRBJ2-5, with 10 bases aligning to TRBD2. After removal of 3 bases from V and 1 base from J, the junction contained 2 bases not matched to a gene. Germline-derived CDR1 and CDR2 are SEHNR and FQNEAQ (reference sequence). This CDR3 is 15 amino acids long. The CDR3, as DNA: TGTGCCAGCAGCTTTTGGACTAGCGGCCAAGAGACCCAGTACTTC. Amino acid sequence: CASSFWTSGQETQYF.